Below, 16 T cell receptor beta chains from the same sample are listed, as sequenced in a study of early T cells in non-severe SARS-CoV-2 infection. TCRdb re-called the 5' RACE reads with MiXCR, one entry per CDR3 protein. The table includes 45,000 to 60,000 distinct CDR3 sequences, 7.7% detected once. The sequenced sample was whole blood. The receptors were sampled from an adult who was a healthcare worker with PCR-confirmed SARS-CoV-2 infection or an uninfected control (not recorded which).

The sample holds many counts of this clonotype. The chain employs TRBV7-6 and TRBJ1-5; 7 bases agree with TRBD1. Per germline, CDR1 SGHVS and CDR2 FNYEAQ. V lost 4 bases and J lost 7; bases outside the gene matches: 4. The CDR3 totals 13 residues. The CDR3 here is CASSSQGGQPQHF. The CDR3 DNA sequence: TGTGCCAGCAGCTCGCAGGGGGGCCAGCCCCAGCATTTT. Full variable domain (missing parts from reference TRBV7-6 and TRBJ1-5): GAGVSQSPRYKVTKRGQDVALRCDPISGHVSLYWYRQALGQGPEFLTYFNYEAQQDKSGLPNDRFSAERPEGSISTLTIQRTEQRDSAMYRCASSSQGGQPQHFGDGTRLSIL.

Only a few counts were recorded for this clonotype. The V gene is TRBV7-3, the J gene TRBJ2-2; D is possibly TRBD2 (6 bases). V was cut by 3 bases and J by 0 bases, with 11 bases left in between. Germline values: CDR1 SGHTA, CDR2 FQGTGA. The CDR3 loop spans 16 amino acids. The chain's CDR3 is CASSFSGPPNTGELFF. The CDR3 DNA is TGTGCCAGCAGCTTTAGCGGACCTCCGAACACCGGGGAGCTGTTTTTT.

This clonotype was detected ten times or more. J is TRBJ2-5 and V is TRBV20-1; 7 bases line up with TRBD2. Germline CDR1 is DFQATT and CDR2 is SNEGSKA (reference sequence). With V trimmed by 6 bases and J by 5 bases, 12 bases remained unmatched. CDR3 length: 14 amino acids. In nucleotides, the CDR3 is TGCAGTGCCGCAACCGGGACTACGTGGGAGACCCAGTACTTC. Translating gives CSAATGTTWETQYF.

The chain couples TRBV21-1 to TRBJ2-7; TRBD2 is the table's D call and was not checked against the DNA. TRBV21-1 is reported as a pseudogene. The CDR3 spans 14 residues. The chain's CDR3 is CASSTSGRAYEQYF. Here the CDR3 DNA reads TGTGCCAGCAGCACTAGCGGGAGGGCCTACGAGCAGTACTTC.

The chain has TRBV9 and TRBJ1-4, with a tentative D call TRBD1 (6 bases). Trimming stripped 2 bases from V and 2 bases from J, with 7 bases between. Germline CDR1 is SGDLS and CDR2 is YYNGEE. The length of the CDR3 is 14 residues. The CDR3 protein is CASSVGGTNEKLFF. In DNA form, the CDR3 reads TGTGCCAGCAGCGTCGGGGGCACTAATGAAAAACTGTTTTTT.

This clonotype was counted only a few times. The chain combines TRBV21-1 with TRBJ2-7; the table's D gene call, TRBD2, was not cross checked with the DNA. TRBV21-1 is termed a pseudogene. This CDR3 contains 21 residues. CDR3 in DNA: TGTGCCAGCAGCTCCAGTCGGACAGAGACTGGACTAGCCAACGAAGGGTACGAGCAGTACTTC. Its translation: CASSSSRTETGLANEGYEQYF.

This clonotype was seen only a few times. This rearrangement joins TRBV2 to TRBJ2-4; no reliable D call. This CDR3 region has 14 residues. Germline CDR1 SNHLY, CDR2 FYNNEI. The V end lost 4 bases, the J end lost 1 base, and 8 bases lay between the germline ends. The CDR3 here is CASSVGFAKNIQYF. CDR3 bases: TGTGCCAGCAGTGTCGGTTTCGCCAAAAACATTCAGTACTTC.

This clonotype was observed a few times. This sequence joins TRBV28 and TRBJ2-1; 9 bases agree with TRBD1. Germline CDR1 reads MDHEN; CDR2 reads SYDVKM. V dropped 2 bases and J dropped 2; count of bases not matched to a gene: 7. The CDR3 is made up of 17 amino acids. The CDR3 sequence: CASSLQPGQGPYNEQFF. In DNA form, the CDR3 reads TGTGCCAGCAGTTTACAACCGGGACAGGGCCCCTACAATGAGCAGTTCTTC.

This clonotype ranks as medium-sized. The chain couples TRBV19 to TRBJ2-1, with D possibly TRBD2 on 5 matching bases. The length of the CDR3 is 16 residues. CDR1 LNHDA and CDR2 SQIVND come from the germline V gene (reference sequence). Deletions cut 7 bases from V and 1 base from J, with 17 bases between. CDR3 in amino acids: CASTALAGKSYNEQFF. CDR3 DNA sequence: TGTGCCAGTACCGCGCTAGCTGGGAAGTCCTACAATGAGCAGTTCTTC.

The rearrangement links TRBV7-3 to TRBJ2-3, with D uncertain. The germline CDR1 and CDR2 sequences are SGHTA and FQGTGA. With 2 bases removed from V and 0 bases from J, the gap between germline ends came to 6 bases. CDR3 size: 14 residues. CDR3 in amino acids: CASSLRPSTDTQYF. Written as DNA, the CDR3 is TGTGCCAGCAGCTTACGGCCTAGCACAGATACGCAGTATTTT.

This clonotype occurred many times. This chain connects TRBV28 to TRBJ2-7; D perhaps matches TRBD1 (5 bases). This CDR3 contains 15 residues. Germline loops: CDR1 MDHEN, CDR2 SYDVKM. Trimming shortened V by 5 bases and J by 2 bases, and 16 bases separated the two germline ends. The CDR3 DNA sequence: TGTGCCAGCAGTGGGGTGGCAGGGTCCCCCTACGAGCAGTACTTC. Its translation: CASSGVAGSPYEQYF.

This clonotype has ten or more counts. This sequence joins TRBV3-1 and TRBJ2-1; 13 nucleotides line up with TRBD2. Germline CDR1 and CDR2: LGHDT and YNNKEL (reference sequence). This CDR3 is 18 amino acids long. V was clipped by 0 bases and J by 7 bases; unmatched bases: 9. The CDR3 nucleotides read TGTGCCAGCAGCCAAGATTGGACTAGCGGGAGCTACGGAAATGAGCAGTTCTTC. Amino acid sequence: CASSQDWTSGSYGNEQFF.

This chain connects TRBV18 to TRBJ2-5; TRBD1 is a possible D gene (6 bases). Trimming removed 4 bases from V and 2 bases from J, with 14 bases in between. The CDR3 extends over 15 amino acids. Germline lookup yields CDR1 KGHSH and CDR2 LQKENI. CDR3 sequence (DNA): TGTGCCAGCTCACTACGCTCAGGGGTTCAAGAGACCCAGTACTTC. Residues: CASSLRSGVQETQYF. Looking up the rest from reference TRBV18 and TRBJ2-5 gives the full variable domain: NAGVMQNPRHLVRRRGQEARLRCSPMKGHSHVYWYRQLPEEGLKFMVYLQKENIIDESGMPKERFSAEFPKEGPSILRIQQVVRGDSAAYFCASSLRSGVQETQYFGPGTRLLVL.

This clonotype has more than one count but fewer than ten. The rearrangement uses TRBV4-2 and TRBJ1-1; D perhaps matches TRBD1 (5 bases). Germline-derived CDR1 and CDR2 are LGHNA and YNFKEQ. The ends were cut back, 1 base at V and 10 bases at J, with 22 bases in the middle. The CDR3 is made up of 16 amino acids. The CDR3 is CASSQGIWDVRQGAFF. CDR3 DNA sequence: TGTGCCAGCAGCCAAGGGATCTGGGACGTCCGCCAAGGAGCTTTCTTT.

V usage is TRBV7-7 and J usage is TRBJ2-2; no clear D. Germline V gives CDR1 SSHAT, CDR2 FNYEAQ (reference sequence). CDR3 length: 12 residues. Between the trimmed V and J ends, which lost 5 bases and 6 bases, there was a span of 7 bases. The CDR3 nucleotides read TGTGCCAGCAGCAATGGAGCCGGGGAGCTGTTTTTT. Translating it yields CASSNGAGELFF.

The rearrangement uses TRBV5-4 and TRBJ2-7; TRBD1 agrees at 7 bases. The CDR3 has 14 residues. V lost 0 bases and J lost 5; bases outside the gene matches: 5. In germline, CDR1 is SGHNT, CDR2 YYREEE (reference sequence). The CDR3 sequence is CASSLVQGIDEQYF. CDR3 nucleotides: TGTGCCAGCAGCTTGGTACAGGGGATCGACGAGCAGTACTTC.